Listed below are T cell receptor beta chains from one sample, sequenced in a study of breast tumors, draining lymph nodes, adjacent tissues. MiXCR, applied by TCRdb to the multiplex PCR reads, yields one record per CDR3 protein. Altogether about 170,000 distinct CDR3 sequences are present, about 34% being singletons, with the ten largest covering around 4%. What was sequenced was axillary lymph node tissue. These receptors all stem from a female donor with breast cancer. Some clones in this sample may be carry-over from other donors' samples. CDR3s include the opening cysteine and the closing phenylalanine or tryptophan. D genes are given only for firm matches. Where a row states a size, it is once, few, many or the class of an expanded clone; other rows omit it.

J gene: TRBJ2-3
V gene: TRBV15
clone size: many
D gene: -
CDR3 protein: CATSRDLGSDTQYF
CDR3 DNA: TGTGCCACCAGCAGAGATCTGGGTTCAGATACGCAGTATTTT

J gene: TRBJ2-5
V gene: TRBV11-2
clone size: many
D gene: -
CDR3 protein: CASSLVGGTQQETQYF
CDR3 DNA: TGTGCCAGCAGCTTAGTAGGCGGCACTCAACAAGAGACCCAGTACTTC

J gene: TRBJ1-5
V gene: TRBV7-8
clone size: few
D gene: -
CDR3 protein: CARSRGGGSNQPQHF
CDR3 DNA: TGTGCCAGATCCCGGGGGGGGGGGAGCAATCAGCCCCAGCATTTT

J gene: TRBJ2-6
V gene: TRBV7-3
clone size: many
D gene: -
CDR3 protein: CASSSPLGANVLTF
CDR3 DNA: TGTGCCAGCAGCTCCCCTCTGGGGGCCAACGTCCTGACTTTC

J gene: TRBJ2-6
V gene: TRBV24-1
clone size: many
D gene: -
CDR3 protein: CATSEGPRRGANVLTF
CDR3 DNA: TGTGCCACCAGTGAGGGCCCCCGTAGAGGGGCCAACGTCCTGACTTTC

J gene: TRBJ2-1
V gene: TRBV10-1
clone size: many
D gene: -
CDR3 protein: CASSEYRADSYNEQFF
CDR3 DNA: TGCGCCAGCAGTGAATATAGGGCCGACTCCTACAATGAGCAGTTCTTC

J gene: TRBJ1-2
V gene: TRBV12-3/TRBV12-4
clone size: -
D gene: -
CDR3 protein: CASSSGLGYTF
CDR3 DNA: TGTGCCAGCAGTTCCGGACTGGGCTACACCTTC

J gene: TRBJ2-7
V gene: TRBV24-1
clone size: -
D gene: -
CDR3 protein: CATSSALGYEQYF
CDR3 DNA: TGTGCCACCAGCAGCGCCCTGGGGTACGAGCAGTACTTC

J gene: TRBJ2-5
V gene: TRBV7-9
clone size: -
D gene: -
CDR3 protein: CASSFQDLLGASKGKTQYF
CDR3 DNA: TGTGCCAGCAGCTTTCAAGACTTGTTGGGGGCGAGTAAGGGCAAGACCCAGTACTTC

J gene: TRBJ2-2
V gene: TRBV5-4
clone size: many
D gene: -
CDR3 protein: CASRRGGGTGELFF
CDR3 DNA: TGTGCCAGCAGACGGGGAGGGGGCACCGGGGAGCTGTTTTTT

J gene: TRBJ2-1
V gene: TRBV5-8
clone size: many
D gene: TRBD2
CDR3 protein: CASSWRTSGLNEQFF
CDR3 DNA: TGTGCCAGCAGCTGGAGGACTAGCGGGCTCAATGAGCAGTTCTTC

J gene: TRBJ2-7
V gene: TRBV20-1
clone size: -
D gene: TRBD1
CDR3 protein: CSAGGDRVWSYEQYF
CDR3 DNA: TGCAGTGCTGGTGGGGACAGGGTTTGGTCCTACGAGCAGTACTTC

J gene: TRBJ2-2
V gene: TRBV24-1
clone size: many
D gene: TRBD1
CDR3 protein: CATSDPGTGGPGELFF
CDR3 DNA: TGTGCCACCAGTGACCCTGGGACAGGGGGCCCCGGGGAGCTGTTTTTT

J gene: TRBJ2-7
V gene: TRBV2
clone size: once
D gene: -
CDR3 protein: CASSLPGLRNYEQYF
CDR3 DNA: TGTGCCAGCAGCTTACCCGGACTCAGGAACTACGAGCAGTACTTC

J gene: TRBJ2-1
V gene: TRBV20-1
clone size: -
D gene: -
CDR3 protein: CSARASSAREWNEQFF
CDR3 DNA: TGCAGTGCTAGAGCCTCTAGCGCCCGTGAATGGAATGAGCAGTTCTTC

J gene: TRBJ2-1
V gene: TRBV6-1
clone size: -
D gene: TRBD2
CDR3 protein: CASLSLLAGGPFF
CDR3 DNA: TGTGCCAGCTTGTCCCTTCTAGCGGGGGGGCCGTTCTTC

J gene: TRBJ2-7
V gene: TRBV3-1
clone size: many
D gene: -
CDR3 protein: CASSQVRGEQYF
CDR3 DNA: TGTGCCAGCAGCCAAGTTAGAGGCGAGCAGTACTTC

J gene: TRBJ2-3
V gene: TRBV29-1
clone size: -
D gene: -
CDR3 protein: CNVESTDTQYF
CDR3 DNA: TGCAACGTTGAAAGTACAGATACGCAGTATTTT

J gene: TRBJ1-1
V gene: TRBV29-1
clone size: few
D gene: -
CDR3 protein: CSVDPMGTEAFF
CDR3 DNA: TGCAGCGTTGATCCCATGGGTACTGAAGCTTTCTTT

J gene: TRBJ2-5
V gene: TRBV7-9
clone size: many
D gene: TRBD2
CDR3 protein: CASSLQASGGVLETQYF
CDR3 DNA: TGTGCCAGCAGCTTACAAGCTAGCGGGGGGGTTCTGGAGACCCAGTACTTC

J gene: TRBJ1-1
V gene: TRBV12-3/TRBV12-4
clone size: -
D gene: -
CDR3 protein: CASSLVAGPVTEAFF
CDR3 DNA: TGTGCCAGCAGTTTAGTCGCAGGCCCGGTCACTGAAGCTTTCTTT

J gene: TRBJ1-5
V gene: TRBV4-3
clone size: many
D gene: -
CDR3 protein: CASSQDTGRTQPQHF
CDR3 DNA: TGCGCCAGCAGCCAAGATACGGGACGTACCCAGCCCCAGCATTTT

J gene: TRBJ2-7
V gene: TRBV4-1
clone size: -
D gene: -
CDR3 protein: CASSRILVGYEQYF
CDR3 DNA: TGCGCCAGCAGCCGAATACTAGTAGGCTACGAGCAGTACTTC

J gene: TRBJ2-3
V gene: TRBV25-1
clone size: many
D gene: TRBD1
CDR3 protein: CASTGTGDGTDTQYF
CDR3 DNA: TGTGCCAGCACCGGGACAGGGGACGGCACAGATACGCAGTATTTT

J gene: TRBJ1-4
V gene: TRBV6-1
clone size: many
D gene: TRBD1
CDR3 protein: CASTVLPGGRVGQEKLFF
CDR3 DNA: TGTGCCAGCACCGTTCTTCCGGGCGGAAGGGTGGGACAGGAAAAACTGTTTTTT

J gene: TRBJ2-6
V gene: TRBV10-3
clone size: -
D gene: -
CDR3 protein: CAISESSGTGANALPF
CDR3 DNA: TGTGCCATCAGTGAGTCTTCGGGGACCGGGGCCAACGCCCTGCCTTTC

J gene: TRBJ2-5
V gene: TRBV3-1
clone size: many
D gene: TRBD1
CDR3 protein: CASSQGSRGQETQYF
CDR3 DNA: TGTGCCAGCAGCCAGGGGTCCAGGGGGCAAGAGACCCAGTACTTC

J gene: TRBJ2-1
V gene: TRBV3-1
clone size: many
D gene: -
CDR3 protein: CASSQAGLYNEQFF
CDR3 DNA: TGTGCCAGCAGCCAAGCGGGACTCTACAATGAGCAGTTCTTC

J gene: TRBJ2-5
V gene: TRBV15
clone size: many
D gene: TRBD1
CDR3 protein: CATSRSWTGEETQYF
CDR3 DNA: TGTGCCACCAGCAGAAGCTGGACAGGGGAAGAGACCCAGTACTTC

J gene: TRBJ2-7
V gene: TRBV28
clone size: few
D gene: TRBD2
CDR3 protein: CASRKLAYHYEQYF
CDR3 DNA: TGTGCCAGCAGGAAACTAGCGTATCACTACGAGCAGTACTTC

J gene: TRBJ2-5
V gene: TRBV7-3
clone size: -
D gene: TRBD2
CDR3 protein: CASSPGGIQETQYF
CDR3 DNA: TGTGCCAGCAGCCCCGGGGGGATTCAGGAGACCCAGTACTTC

J gene: TRBJ2-7
V gene: TRBV29-1
clone size: many
D gene: -
CDR3 protein: CSVEAGIYEQYF
CDR3 DNA: TGCAGCGTTGAAGCGGGGATCTACGAGCAGTACTTC

J gene: TRBJ1-5
V gene: TRBV20-1
clone size: many
D gene: TRBD1
CDR3 protein: CSARQGEISNQPQHF
CDR3 DNA: TGCAGTGCTAGACAGGGGGAAATAAGCAATCAGCCCCAGCATTTT

J gene: TRBJ2-3
V gene: TRBV30
clone size: many
D gene: -
CDR3 protein: CAWSVGGTDTQYF
CDR3 DNA: TGTGCCTGGAGTGTGGGTGGGACAGATACGCAGTATTTT

J gene: TRBJ2-5
V gene: TRBV4-3
clone size: many
D gene: TRBD2
CDR3 protein: CASSQVSGRRGTQYF
CDR3 DNA: TGCGCCAGCAGCCAAGTTAGCGGGAGGAGAGGGACCCAGTACTTC

J gene: TRBJ1-4
V gene: TRBV10-1
clone size: -
D gene: -
CDR3 protein: CANTRPGVGSELFF
CDR3 DNA: TGCGCCAACACTCGCCCAGGGGTGGGCTCGGAACTGTTTTTT

J gene: TRBJ1-1
V gene: TRBV7-9
clone size: few
D gene: -
CDR3 protein: CASSLRGMNTEAFF
CDR3 DNA: TGTGCCAGCAGCTTACGGGGGATGAACACTGAAGCTTTCTTT

J gene: TRBJ1-4
V gene: TRBV29-1
clone size: many
D gene: TRBD1
CDR3 protein: CSARDRGTLGEKLFF
CDR3 DNA: TGCAGCGCAAGGGACAGGGGGACTCTTGGTGAAAAACTGTTTTTT

J gene: TRBJ2-1
V gene: TRBV18
clone size: many
D gene: TRBD1
CDR3 protein: CASSLDRDNEQFF
CDR3 DNA: TGTGCCAGCTCACTGGACAGGGACAATGAGCAGTTCTTC

J gene: TRBJ2-1
V gene: TRBV6-5
clone size: many
D gene: -
CDR3 protein: CASRIAGYNEQFF
CDR3 DNA: TGTGCCAGCAGAATTGCGGGGTACAATGAGCAGTTCTTC

J gene: TRBJ2-7
V gene: TRBV29-1
clone size: many
D gene: TRBD1
CDR3 protein: CSAGTGTGGEQYF
CDR3 DNA: TGCAGCGCAGGGACAGGGACCGGGGGGGAGCAGTACTTC

J gene: TRBJ2-5
V gene: TRBV12-3/TRBV12-4
clone size: -
D gene: -
CDR3 protein: CASSAGRGGTQYF
CDR3 DNA: TGTGCCAGCAGCGCCGGGCGGGGAGGGACCCAGTACTTC

J gene: TRBJ1-3
V gene: TRBV30
clone size: many
D gene: -
CDR3 protein: CAWSFGEGNTIYF
CDR3 DNA: TGTGCCTGGAGTTTCGGCGAGGGAAACACCATATATTTT

J gene: TRBJ1-4
V gene: TRBV7-9
clone size: once
D gene: TRBD1
CDR3 protein: CASSKLTGTGGEKLFF
CDR3 DNA: TGTGCCAGCAGCAAGCTTACCGGGACAGGAGGGGAAAAACTGTTTTTT

J gene: TRBJ1-4
V gene: TRBV7-2
clone size: many
D gene: TRBD1
CDR3 protein: CASSFGQAPSEKLFF
CDR3 DNA: TGTGCCAGCAGCTTCGGACAGGCGCCAAGCGAAAAACTGTTTTTT